A selection of T cell receptor beta chains follows, all from one sample in a study of T cell responses to AZD1222 COVID-19 vaccine. Some clones are missing from TCRdb's copy, which holds only in-frame ones; the method was immunoSEQ multiplex PCR. The repertoire includes about 110,000 clones, 91% of them detected once, and 7.5% sits in the top ten. The input for sequencing was peripheral blood, taken on day 0 of AZD1222 vaccination. All receptors derive from an adult in good health. Both conserved end residues are part of each CDR3.

V	CDR3
TRBV29-1	CSARVENTEAFF
TRBV4-2	CASSLGGGGYGYTF
TRBV18	CASSPPSRGSGNTIYF
TRBV6-5	CASSYRGAGAYSPLHF
TRBV6-5	CAATGGRGQETQYF
TRBV14	CASSQSSESYEQYF
TRBV10-1	CASGVQGADTQYF
TRBV27	CASSPSLGEGTYEQYF
TRBV30	CAWSKGYEQYF
TRBV7-9	CASRAGEDYGYTF
TRBV6-5	CASRANSAGKLFF
TRBV20-1	CSARAGSEQFF
TRBV18	CASSPESGQGAYGYTF
TRBV29-1	CSVDGQGQRVNTEAFF
TRBV14	CASSESGSVYEQYF
TRBV5-5	CASSSLNRDIYDGYTF
TRBV18	CASSPRGGGQGATEAFF
TRBV24-1	CATSDRQGAEAFF
TRBV5-1	CASSLGTGNTEAFF
TRBV10-3	CAINGGSTDTQYF
TRBV5-1	CASSIQGSNYGYTF
TRBV7-8	CASTEQTGVNSPLHF
TRBV9	CASSTGVGNSPLHF
TRBV12-5	CASGLVFRDSGGYTF
TRBV19	CASSILQGGSDTQYF
TRBV7-8	CASSSDRYTEAFF
TRBV3-1/TRBV3-2	CASSHRDSGEKLFF
TRBV7-8	CASIQGQSSYNSPLHF
TRBV2	CASGGQNEKLFF
TRBV5-6	CASSRQGRTEAFF
TRBV7-2	CASSFTGGNYGYTF
TRBV4-2	CASSQALTYEQYF
TRBV9	CASSVSGNTIYF
TRBV5-4	CASSLGSGVNTGELFF
TRBV2	CASSENSNYGYTF
TRBV7-8	CASSILRDPSNSPLHF
TRBV7-2	CASSLGRAGGYEQYF
TRBV7-2	CASSPPGQANGYTF
TRBV4-2	CASSQENWFYEQYF
TRBV2	CASRRDSYSNQPQHF
TRBV7-2	CASSLESGGPYTQYF
TRBV7-3	CASSPSRTSGGGYEQFF
TRBV7-9	CASSLGGGGSVGEQFF
TRBV6-5	CASRPAGTLGEKLFF
TRBV14	CASSRIQGGTEAFF
TRBV11-2	CASSQYSASGLHQPQHF
TRBV7-9	CASSPQGLVGYGYTF
TRBV5-4	CASSFGGTITDTQYF
TRBV11-2	CASSSTAGGETQYF
TRBV7-9	CASSPSGRNGEQYF
TRBV9	CASSLGRTSGNTIYF